The clone carrying this T cell receptor beta chain was seen repeatedly, ten times or more. Its target is not known. The sample is drawn from a study of T-cell memory formation after mild COVID-19. Constant-segment primers and 5'RACE yielded cDNA libraries for TCR alpha and TCR beta, each carrying sample barcodes and UMIs. TCRdb independently ran MiXCR on the 5' RACE reads; one entry per CDR3 protein. This sample has roughly 110,000 distinct CDR3 sequences, with more than 15% found just once. Broader study findings: Balance between CD4 and CD8 was seen in clones contracting day 15 to 85, and a CD4+ lean was seen in later expanders.

The sequencing sample was made of PBMCs or a T cell subset sorted from them (not recorded which). This receptor was identified in an adult woman who had mild COVID-19 (a few samples of this study predate the infection). Cell type and time point are not known.

Here the CDR3 DNA reads TGTGCCAGCAGCGTAGGCTGGAACACTGAAGCTTTCTTT. Translating it yields CASSVGWNTEAFF. The chain joins TRBV9 to TRBJ1-1, with D hard to call. This CDR3 is 13 amino acids long. The germline V and J ends were trimmed by 0 bases and 1 base, with 4 bases remaining between them. From germline, CDR1 is SGDLS and CDR2 YYNGEE.